This is a list of T cell receptor beta chains from one sample in a study of lymphopenia after photon versus proton radiotherapy. Here immunoSEQ multiplex PCR was the method, and the copy in TCRdb shows in-frame clones only, minus some. The data contain around 62,000 clones, 84% of them singletons. The sequencing here drew on peripheral blood, taken from a patient treated with proton-based radiotherapy. These TCRs come from a man aged 55 to 70 with pancreatic cancer. CDR3s include the opening cysteine and the closing phenylalanine or tryptophan. D genes are given only for firm matches. The listing skips clone size in some rows; elsewhere it reads once, few, many or a size class.

>.|TRBJ2-5|TRBD2|TRBV7-9
TGTGCCAGCAGCTTAGTCCTAGCGGGAGTCCAAGAGACCCAGTACTTC
CASSLVLAGVQETQYF
>.|TRBJ2-5|TRBD2|TRBV23-1
TGCGCCAGCAGTCAATCCCCGACTAGCCCCACGAACTTC
CASSQSPTSPTNF
>few|TRBJ1-1|.|TRBV27
TGTGCCAGCTATCAGGGGCGCGGTACTGAAGCTTTCTTT
CASYQGRGTEAFF
>.|TRBJ2-1|.|TRBV6-1
TGTGCCAGCACTTCCCCGAAGGGGGGGTACAATGAGCAGTTCTTC
CASTSPKGGYNEQFF
>few|TRBJ2-5|.|TRBV21-1
TGTGAGTCAGGGGGTTTCGAGACCCAGTACTTC
CESGGFETQYF
>.|TRBJ2-7|TRBD1|TRBV18
TGTGCCAGCTCATCACGAACAGGACAGGGACGTTACGAGCAGTACTTC
CASSSRTGQGRYEQYF
>once|TRBJ1-1|TRBD1|TRBV5-4
TGTGCCAGCAGAACTACAGGGGGCAACACTGAAGCTTTCTTT
CASRTTGGNTEAFF
>.|TRBJ2-3|TRBD2|TRBV7-9
TGTGCCAGCAGCTTAGGTGAGGGCGGGAGTACAGATACGCAGTATTTT
CASSLGEGGSTDTQYF
>once|TRBJ1-2|TRBD1|TRBV28
TGTGCCAGCAGCATGAACAGGGGGCTTGATGGCTACACCTTC
CASSMNRGLDGYTF
>.|TRBJ2-2|TRBD1|TRBV18
TGTGCCAGCTCACTGGCGGACAGGTCATACACCGGGGAGCTGTTTTTT
CASSLADRSYTGELFF
>.|TRBJ1-5|.|TRBV5-6
TGTGCCAGCAGCTTGGGGCAAGTTAATCAGCCCCAGCATTTT
CASSLGQVNQPQHF
>.|TRBJ1-3|TRBD1|TRBV6-1
TGTGCCAGCAGTGAGACAGGGAGTTACGGGGACACCATATATTTT
CASSETGSYGDTIYF
>.|TRBJ2-5|.|TRBV7-2
TGTGCCTCCTCCGGCGCGGTGGGGACCCAGTACTTC
CASSGAVGTQYF
>.|TRBJ1-5|.|TRBV4-1
TGCGCCAGCAGCCAAGATTCACCCGGGACTCAGCCCCAGCATTTT
CASSQDSPGTQPQHF
>.|TRBJ2-3|TRBD1|TRBV7-6
TGTGCCAGCAGCTTAAGAGGGACAGGGTTGACAGATACGCAGTATTTT
CASSLRGTGLTDTQYF
>.|TRBJ2-3|.|TRBV6-5
TGTGCCAGCAGAAGGACAGCCAGCACAGATACGCAGTATTTT
CASRRTASTDTQYF
>.|TRBJ2-3|.|TRBV2
TGTGCCAGCTTACGGGACTGGTCAGATACGCAGTATTTT
CASLRDWSDTQYF
>once|TRBJ2-6|.|TRBV29-1
TGCAGCGTTCTAACACCTCGAAGGGGCTCTGGGGCCAACGTCCTGACTTTC
CSVLTPRRGSGANVLTF
>.|TRBJ1-4|TRBD1|TRBV18
TGTGCCAGCTCAACCGGACAGGGTGAAAAACTGTTTTTT
CASSTGQGEKLFF
>.|TRBJ2-3|TRBD2|TRBV28
TGTGCCAGCAGTTCCCCCCGTAGCGGGAGTATCACAGATACGCAGTATTTT
CASSSPRSGSITDTQYF
>.|TRBJ1-2|.|TRBV5-1
TGCGCCAGCAGCTTGAACAGGGCCCTCTATGGCTACACCTTC
CASSLNRALYGYTF
>.|TRBJ1-4|.|TRBV30
TGTGCCTGGAGGTTGCAGATGAATGAAAAACTGTTTTTT
CAWRLQMNEKLFF
>.|TRBJ2-2|.|TRBV5-4
TGTGCCAGCAGCCAGGAGTACACCGGGGAGCTGTTTTTT
CASSQEYTGELFF
>.|TRBJ2-5|TRBD1|TRBV18
TGTGCCAGCTCACCACCGACAGGGGAGTACCAAGAGACCCAGTACTTC
CASSPPTGEYQETQYF